This TCR beta chain is drawn from a study of T cell clonality in common variable immunodeficiency. This clone was seen more than once but under ten times. Its target is unknown. The read comes to an end 3 residues before the CDR3 does, leaving the germline J gene to fill in the end. CVID subjects were 15 female and 29 male, aged 9 to 64. Each donor provided roughly 4.5 to 8.5 ml of heparinized whole blood. The assay was immunoSEQ multiplex PCR, and TCRdb's table has in-frame clones only and misses some. In total the sample includes under 40,000 clones, none of them seen once. This CDR3 has 15 amino acids. The V end was cut by 3 bases, the J end by 6 bases, with 17 bases between. Germline V gives CDR1 SEHNR, CDR2 FQNEAQ (reference sequence). Study observations and caveats: Fewer TCRbeta clones were shared among CVID subjects than controls. Reportedly, TCR beta sequences from common variable immunodeficiency showed fewer deletions and N-nucleotide insertions.

The sequencing sample was made of peripheral blood mononuclear cells. The clonotype comes from a human donor with common variable immunodeficiency. The V gene is TRBV7-9, the J gene TRBJ1-1, with a tentative D call TRBD1 (6 bases). CDR3 DNA (partial): TGTGCCAGCAGCTTGGGGGCGGCAGGGTCGGCTGAA. Translation gives CASSLGAAGSAE. The entire CDR3 reads CASSLGAAGSAEAFF. Together with reference TRBV7-9 and TRBJ1-1, the CDR3 gives the full variable domain: DTGVSQNPRHKITKRGQNVTFRCDPISEHNRLYWYRQTLGQGPEFLTYFQNEAQLEKSRLLSDRFSAERPKGSFSTLEIQRTEQGDSAMYLCASSLGAAGSAEAFFGQGTRLTVV.